These 19 T cell receptor beta chains came from one sample sequenced in a study of cytomegalovirus exposure and HLA in healthy donors. Researchers ran the PCR with 60 Vbeta and 13 Jbeta primers. Method: immunoSEQ multiplex PCR; TCRdb's copy keeps in-frame clones and lacks some. The table shows about 190,000 clones, with roughly 79% occurring only once. Sequencing input: PBMCs. Receptors originate from a woman aged 18-30 years in good health and CMV-seronegative.

The V gene is TRBV10-3, the J gene TRBJ1-3; D remains unclear. The CDR3 is made up of 16 amino acids. CDR1 is ENHRY and CDR2 is SYGVKD in the germline V gene. V was trimmed by 1 base and J by 2 bases, leaving 12 bases between them. In DNA, the CDR3 is TGTGCCATCAGTGAGTGGGAGTCAGGCACTGGAAACACCATATATTTT. Translation: CAISEWESGTGNTIYF.

The chain uses TRBV27 and TRBJ1-4; perhaps TRBD1 as D (6 bases). Trimming cost V 5 bases and J 4 bases, with 11 bases left between them. The germline V gene encodes CDR1 MNHEY and CDR2 SMNVEV (reference sequence). This CDR3 is built from 14 residues. This chain's CDR3 is CASSGGGSNEKLFF. The CDR3 nucleotides read TGTGCCAGCAGTGGGGGGGGCAGTAATGAAAAACTGTTTTTT.

The CDR3 spells CASSVSGEAFF. CDR3 sequence (DNA): TGTGCCAGCAGTGTTTCAGGGGAAGCTTTCTTT. The chain employs TRBV2 and TRBJ1-1, with D possibly TRBD1 on 5 matching bases. V was clipped by 4 bases and J by 8 bases, with 8 bases between them. The CDR3 consists of 11 residues. CDR1 and CDR2 (germline): SNHLY, FYNNEI.

The chain uses TRBV5-1 and TRBJ1-1, with 8 positions matching TRBD1. From germline, CDR1 is SGHRS and CDR2 YFSETQ. The CDR3 is made up of 16 amino acids. V dropped 4 bases and J dropped 4; count of bases not matched to a gene: 12. CDR3 loop: CASSMNGQGRVTEAFF. CDR3 bases: TGCGCCAGCAGCATGAACGGACAGGGACGGGTCACTGAAGCTTTCTTT.

This rearrangement joins TRBV27 to TRBJ2-7; 12 nucleotides agree with TRBD2. V shed 2 bases and J 7 bases; nucleotides not matched to a gene: 12. This CDR3 region has 17 residues. Germline CDR1 and CDR2: MNHEY and SMNVEV (reference sequence). The CDR3 region is CASSLILAGGPSREQYF. Written as DNA, the CDR3 is TGTGCCAGCAGTTTAATCCTAGCGGGAGGGCCCTCTCGTGAGCAGTACTTC.

Note on this clone: The germline gene is not matched at one end of the junction; a read error may be the cause. The genes are TRBV7-9 and TRBJ1-4, with 8 bases that match TRBD1. Germline V gene sequence: CDR1 SEHNR, CDR2 FQNEAQ (reference sequence). The CDR3 contains 14 residues. This CDR3 is CSSSSDRGNEKLFF. DNA for the CDR3: TGTTCCAGCAGCTCTGACAGGGGAAACGAAAAACTGTTTTTT. Combining the CDR3 with reference TRBV7-9 and TRBJ1-4 gives the whole variable domain DTGVSQNPRHKITKRGQNVTFRCDPISEHNRLYWYRQTLGQGPEFLTYFQNEAQLEKSRLLSDRFSAERPKGSFSTLEIQRTEQGDSAMYLCSSSSDRGNEKLFFGSGTQLSVL.

The chain joins TRBV18 to TRBJ1-1, with 8 nucleotides matching TRBD1. Losses at the gene ends were 3 bases for V and 4 bases for J; bases not matched to a gene: 10. Germline V gene data show CDR1 as KGHSH and CDR2 as LQKENI. The CDR3 is 16 residues long. The CDR3 coding sequence is TGTGCCAGCTCACCCATAACGACAGGGGAAGCCACTGAAGCTTTCTTT. Its protein is CASSPITTGEATEAFF. The variable domain in full, completed from reference TRBV18 and TRBJ1-1, reads NAGVMQNPRHLVRRRGQEARLRCSPMKGHSHVYWYRQLPEEGLKFMVYLQKENIIDESGMPKERFSAEFPKEGPSILRIQQVVRGDSAAYFCASSPITTGEATEAFFGQGTRLTVV.

The chain has TRBV19 and TRBJ2-7; 7 nucleotides line up with TRBD2. There are 15 residues in the CDR3. V trimming: 3 bases; J trimming: 0 bases; junction bases outside the gene matches: 5. In germline, CDR1 is LNHDA, CDR2 SQIVND (reference sequence). The CDR3 spells CASSIGRGSSYEQYF. The DNA of the CDR3 is TGTGCCAGTAGTATTGGGCGGGGGAGCTCCTACGAGCAGTACTTC.

The chain uses TRBV5-1 and TRBJ1-1, with D tentatively TRBD1 (6 bases). Per germline, CDR1 SGHRS and CDR2 YFSETQ. V was shortened by 4 bases and J by 4 bases, with 14 bases between the two germline ends. The CDR3 length is 14 residues. This CDR3 is CASSVTGSGTEAFF. Written as DNA, the CDR3 is TGCGCCAGCAGCGTTACAGGGTCGGGCACTGAAGCTTTCTTT.

The chain carries TRBV28 and TRBJ2-3; TRBD1 agrees at 8 bases. V gave up 6 bases and J gave up 5 bases; unmatched junction bases: 13. The CDR3 extends over 16 amino acids. Per germline, CDR1 MDHEN and CDR2 SYDVKM. CDR3 in amino acids: CASSYTGTGLRDTQYF. Written as DNA, the CDR3 is TGTGCCAGCAGCTACACCGGGACAGGACTTAGAGATACGCAGTATTTT.

The chain joins TRBV27 to TRBJ1-5; 7 nucleotides align to TRBD1. Germline CDR1 is MNHEY and CDR2 is SMNVEV (reference sequence). The junction had 8 bases not matched to a gene; V was cut back by 6 bases and J by 6 bases. There are 14 residues in the CDR3. CDR3 loop: CASSPGQRGQPQHF. In DNA, the CDR3 is TGTGCCAGCAGCCCGGGACAGAGGGGTCAGCCCCAGCATTTT.

This chain uses TRBV7-9 with TRBJ1-5; tentatively, D is TRBD1 (5 bases). The CDR3 totals 16 residues. In germline, CDR1 is SEHNR, CDR2 FQNEAQ (reference sequence). The V and J ends lost 2 bases and 1 base respectively, with 12 bases between them. The DNA for the CDR3 is TGTGCCAGCAGCTTATCCGGTCGGACAAGCAATCAGCCCCAGCATTTT. Protein sequence: CASSLSGRTSNQPQHF. The full variable domain, with the rest looked up from reference TRBV7-9 and TRBJ1-5, is DTGVSQNPRHKITKRGQNVTFRCDPISEHNRLYWYRQTLGQGPEFLTYFQNEAQLEKSRLLSDRFSAERPKGSFSTLEIQRTEQGDSAMYLCASSLSGRTSNQPQHFGDGTRLSIL.

The chain employs TRBV27 and TRBJ1-1; D is perhaps TRBD1 (5 bases). The germline V gene encodes CDR1 MNHEY and CDR2 SMNVEV (reference sequence). The CDR3 runs to 13 residues. Trimming pared 5 bases from V and 1 base from J, leaving 8 bases between. Here the CDR3 reads CASSATGNTEAFF. The CDR3 DNA sequence: TGTGCCAGCAGTGCAACAGGGAACACTGAAGCTTTCTTT.

The CDR3 DNA follows: TGTGCCAGCAGACTTACAGGGGAGCCGGATCAGCCCCAGCATTTT. It yields the protein CASRLTGEPDQPQHF. The rearrangement links TRBV28 to TRBJ1-5; 7 bases line up with TRBD1. Per the germline V gene, CDR1 is MDHEN and CDR2 is SYDVKM. CDR3 length: 15 amino acids. V lost 6 bases, J lost 5 bases, and 10 bases stayed unmatched.

The V call is TRBV28, the J call TRBJ2-7, with a possible D match to TRBD1 (6 bases). The CDR3 covers 14 residues. CDR1 and CDR2 from the germline V gene are MDHEN and SYDVKM. V lost 7 bases and J 6 bases, leaving 19 bases between the germline ends. The DNA for the CDR3 is TGTGCCAGCACCGATACAGGGTGGCCCTCCGAGCAGTACTTC. Translation gives CASTDTGWPSEQYF.

The chain employs TRBV4-1 and TRBJ1-6; D is perhaps TRBD1 (6 bases). Trimming shortened V by 6 bases and J by 5 bases, and 14 bases separated the two germline ends. The CDR3 loop spans 15 amino acids. The germline gives CDR1 MGHRA, CDR2 YSYEKL. This CDR3 reads CASRQGEFDNSPLHF. In DNA, the CDR3 is TGCGCCAGCAGACAGGGTGAATTCGATAATTCACCCCTCCACTTT.

This chain links TRBV5-6 with TRBJ2-1; TRBD1 agrees at 7 bases. Germline values: CDR1 SGHDT, CDR2 YYEEEE. This CDR3 is 15 amino acids long. V dropped 6 bases and J dropped 0; count of bases not matched to a gene: 6. The chain's CDR3 is CASTRPGGSYNEQFF. CDR3 in DNA: TGTGCCAGCACGCGGCCAGGGGGCTCCTACAATGAGCAGTTCTTC.

The chain combines TRBV27 with TRBJ2-1; D is possibly TRBD1 (6 bases). The CDR3 sequence is 14 residues long. V was cut by 8 bases and J by 7 bases, with 18 bases left in between. The germline V gene encodes CDR1 MNHEY and CDR2 SMNVEV (reference sequence). The CDR3 region is CASGQFGSRNEQFF. The CDR3 region has the DNA TGTGCCAGCGGACAGTTTGGGTCTAGAAATGAGCAGTTCTTC.

The chain links TRBV18 to TRBJ1-1, with D hard to call. The CDR3 runs to 13 residues. Between the trimmed V and J ends, which lost 4 bases and 0 bases, there was a span of 6 bases. CDR1 KGHSH and CDR2 LQKENI come from the germline V gene. CDR3: CASSREMNTEAFF. The CDR3 DNA is TGTGCCAGCTCACGAGAGATGAACACTGAAGCTTTCTTT. Combining the CDR3 with reference TRBV18 and TRBJ1-1 gives the whole variable domain NAGVMQNPRHLVRRRGQEARLRCSPMKGHSHVYWYRQLPEEGLKFMVYLQKENIIDESGMPKERFSAEFPKEGPSILRIQQVVRGDSAAYFCASSREMNTEAFFGQGTRLTVV.